This T cell receptor (beta chain) stems from a study of blood T cell repertoires in COVID-19. The overall study: Acute and convalescent COVID-19 samples came from the United States, Italy and Spain.

The table came from immunoSEQ multiplex PCR; TCRdb's copy has only in-frame clones and leaves some out. The sample contains about 400,000 clones, about 90% of which appear only once. This CDR3 contains 13 residues. The V end was cut by 5 bases, the J end by 3 bases, with 10 bases between. Germline lookup yields CDR1 SGHVS and CDR2 FQNEAQ. This clone was seen just once. The material sequenced was PBMCs or T cells enriched from blood (not recorded which). The receptor comes from a young woman who had recovered from COVID-19. This chain uses TRBV7-8 with TRBJ1-2; D is possibly TRBD1 (6 bases). CDR3 coding DNA: TGTGCCAGCAGCGGACAGCCATACTATGGCTACACCTTC. It translates to CASSGQPYYGYTF.